These 7 T cell receptor beta chains were all obtained from the same sample, sequenced in a study of cytomegalovirus exposure and HLA in healthy donors. The PCR had 60 Vbeta and 13 Jbeta primers. Profiled with immunoSEQ multiplex PCR; TCRdb holds only in-frame clones, not every one. Seen here are about 150,000 clones, roughly 83% observed once, and the top ten hold approximately 8%. Sequenced input: PBMCs. The receptor set was obtained from a man between 25 and 39 years old in good health and CMV-seropositive.

The V and J genes are TRBV25-1 and TRBJ1-1, with D tentatively TRBD1 (5 bases). CDR3 length: 13 amino acids. The V end lost 3 bases, the J end lost 1 base, and 6 bases lay between the germline ends. Per germline, CDR1 MGHDK and CDR2 SYGVNS. The CDR3 region has the DNA TGTGCCAGCAGTGACACAGGGAACACTGAAGCTTTCTTT. Translating gives CASSDTGNTEAFF. The whole variable domain, filled in from reference TRBV25-1 and TRBJ1-1, reads EADIYQTPRYLVIGTGKKITLECSQTMGHDKMYWYQQDPGMELHLIHYSYGVNSTEKGDLSSESTVSRIRTEHFPLTLESARPSHTSQYLCASSDTGNTEAFFGQGTRLTVV.

J is TRBJ2-3 and V is TRBV6-6; 7 bases fit TRBD2. V was clipped by 8 bases and J by 1 base; unmatched bases: 3. This CDR3 has 13 residues. Germline-derived CDR1 and CDR2 are MNHNY and SVGAGI (reference sequence). The CDR3 DNA follows: TGTGCCAGCTACCGGGGGGGCACAGATACGCAGTATTTT. Its protein product is CASYRGGTDTQYF.

The chain joins TRBV19 to TRBJ1-6, with D possibly TRBD1 on 6 matching bases. The germline CDR1 and CDR2 sequences are LNHDA and SQIVND (reference sequence). V lost 4 bases and J 8 bases, leaving 12 bases between the germline ends. The CDR3 runs to 14 residues. The CDR3 is CASSTDRWDSPLHF. The CDR3 region has the DNA TGTGCCAGTAGTACTGACAGGTGGGATTCACCCCTCCACTTT.

The chain has TRBV13 and TRBJ1-1; the match to TRBD1 covers 8 bases. The V and J ends lost 2 bases and 5 bases, in that order; junction bases with no gene match: 10. This CDR3 is 16 amino acids long. Germline loops: CDR1 PRHDT, CDR2 FYEKMQ (reference sequence). The CDR3, as DNA: TGTGCCAGCAGCTTAACCTCCTCCAGGGGGCGGACTGAAGCTTTCTTT. It encodes CASSLTSSRGRTEAFF.

The chain uses TRBV7-6 and TRBJ2-5, with TRBD1 matching 10 bases. This CDR3 region has 16 residues. Unmatched junction bases numbered 6, after V lost 1 base and J lost 4 bases. Germline assignment: CDR1 SGHVS and CDR2 FNYEAQ. The CDR3 region has the DNA TGTGCCAGCAGCTTAGAGGCGACAGGGGGCTTAGAGACCCAGTACTTC. This sequence encodes CASSLEATGGLETQYF.

CDR3 coding DNA: TGTGCCAGCAGTGCGGCGGGGACGGGCTACGAGCAGTACTTC. Translation: CASSAAGTGYEQYF. This chain connects TRBV6-5 to TRBJ2-7; TRBD2 might be the D (6 bases). Germline V lookup: CDR1 MNHEY, CDR2 SVGAGI. Trimming took 5 bases from V and 3 from J, leaving 14 bases between them. The CDR3 extends over 14 amino acids.

The rearrangement uses TRBV6-8 and TRBJ1-1; TRBD1 might be the D (6 bases). With 9 bases removed from V and 0 bases from J, the gap between germline ends came to 20 bases. From germline, CDR1 is MNHGY and CDR2 SAAAGT. The CDR3 extends over 16 amino acids. In DNA form, the CDR3 reads TGTGCCAGTCCCTCCCCCAGGACAGCTATGAACACTGAAGCTTTCTTT. Translation: CASPSPRTAMNTEAFF.